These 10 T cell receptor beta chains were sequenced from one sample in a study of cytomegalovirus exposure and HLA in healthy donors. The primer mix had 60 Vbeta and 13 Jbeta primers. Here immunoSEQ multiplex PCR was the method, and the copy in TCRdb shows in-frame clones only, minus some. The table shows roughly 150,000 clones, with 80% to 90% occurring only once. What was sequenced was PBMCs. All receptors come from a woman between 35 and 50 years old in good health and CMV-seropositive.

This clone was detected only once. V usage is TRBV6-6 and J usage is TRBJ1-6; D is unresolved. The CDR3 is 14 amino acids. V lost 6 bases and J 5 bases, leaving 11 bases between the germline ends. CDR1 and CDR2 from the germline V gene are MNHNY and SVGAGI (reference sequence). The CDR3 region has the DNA TGTGCCAGCAGCCCTATTTCGGATAATTCACCCCTCCACTTT. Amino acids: CASSPISDNSPLHF.

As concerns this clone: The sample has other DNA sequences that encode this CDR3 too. The DNA of the CDR3 is TGTGCCAGCAGCTGGAGAGGGGGGCGCCTAGCGGGGTCAGATACGCAGTATTTT. Encoded protein: CASSWRGGRLAGSDTQYF. The chain links TRBV5-6 to TRBJ2-3; TRBD2 aligns across 9 bases. Germline-derived CDR1 and CDR2 are SGHDT and YYEEEE. V trimming: 3 bases; J trimming: 4 bases; junction bases outside the gene matches: 15. The length of the CDR3 is 18 residues.

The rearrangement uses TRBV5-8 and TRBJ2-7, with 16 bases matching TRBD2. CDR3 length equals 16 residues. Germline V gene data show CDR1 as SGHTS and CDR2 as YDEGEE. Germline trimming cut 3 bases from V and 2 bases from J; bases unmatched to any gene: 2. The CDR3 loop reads CASSSGTSGRAYEQYF. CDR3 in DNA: TGTGCCAGCAGCTCCGGGACTAGCGGGAGGGCCTACGAGCAGTACTTC.

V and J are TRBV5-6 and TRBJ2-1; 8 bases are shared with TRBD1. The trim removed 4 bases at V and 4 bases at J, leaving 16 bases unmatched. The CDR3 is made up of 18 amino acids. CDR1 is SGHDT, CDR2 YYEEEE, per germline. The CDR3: CASSLIKAGGRYYNEQFF. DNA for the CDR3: TGTGCCAGCAGCCTTATCAAAGCAGGGGGCAGATATTACAATGAGCAGTTCTTC.

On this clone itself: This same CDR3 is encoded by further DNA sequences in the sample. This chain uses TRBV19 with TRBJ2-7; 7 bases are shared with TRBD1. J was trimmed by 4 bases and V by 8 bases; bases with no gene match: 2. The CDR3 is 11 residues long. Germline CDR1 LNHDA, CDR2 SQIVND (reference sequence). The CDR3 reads CASRQGYEQYF. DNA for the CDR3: TGTGCCAGTCGACAGGGATACGAGCAGTACTTC.

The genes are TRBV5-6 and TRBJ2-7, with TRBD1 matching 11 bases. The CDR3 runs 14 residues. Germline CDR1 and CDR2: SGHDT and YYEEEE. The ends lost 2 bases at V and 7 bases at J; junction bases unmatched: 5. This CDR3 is CASSFGTGGDEQYF. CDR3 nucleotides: TGTGCCAGCAGCTTCGGGACAGGGGGAGATGAGCAGTACTTC.

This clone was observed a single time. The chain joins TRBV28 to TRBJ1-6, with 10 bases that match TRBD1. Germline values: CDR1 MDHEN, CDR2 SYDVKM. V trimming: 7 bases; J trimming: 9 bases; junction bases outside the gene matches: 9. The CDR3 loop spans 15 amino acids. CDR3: CASIHGTGAGSPLHF. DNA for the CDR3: TGTGCCAGCATTCACGGGACAGGGGCCGGTTCACCCCTCCACTTT.

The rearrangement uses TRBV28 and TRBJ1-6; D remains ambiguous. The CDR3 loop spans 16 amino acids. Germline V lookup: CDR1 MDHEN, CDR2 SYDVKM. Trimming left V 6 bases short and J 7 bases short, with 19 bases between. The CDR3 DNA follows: TGTGCCAGCAGACCCTCAGGAGGGAATGGGAATTCACCCCTCCACTTT. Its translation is CASRPSGGNGNSPLHF.

The CDR3 nucleotides read TGTGCCATCAGGGACAGGGGGGACACTGAAGCTTTCTTT. Amino acid sequence: CAIRDRGDTEAFF. The chain uses TRBV10-3 and TRBJ1-1; 10 bases line up with TRBD1. This CDR3 spans 13 amino acids. Per the germline V gene, CDR1 is ENHRY and CDR2 is SYGVKD. V trimming: 6 bases; J trimming: 3 bases; junction bases outside the gene matches: 1.

In nucleotides, the CDR3 is TGTGCCAGCAGTAGTACCCCGCAGAGGTTCACCGGGGAGCTGTTTTTT. It codes for CASSSTPQRFTGELFF. The chain joins TRBV27 to TRBJ2-2; no clear D gene. Looked up from germline, CDR1 is MNHEY and CDR2 is SMNVEV (reference sequence). V was pared by 5 bases and J by 4 bases, with 17 bases between. CDR3 length: 16 amino acids.